Listed below are T cell receptor beta chains from one sample, sequenced in a study of T cell responses to AZD1222 COVID-19 vaccine. Clones were read by immunoSEQ multiplex PCR, and TCRdb kept only the in-frame ones, dropping some. The sample lists roughly 70,000 clones; approximately 85% were seen once. The sequencing here drew on peripheral blood, taken on day 0 of MenACWY control vaccination. The origin of the receptors is an adult in good health. Both conserved end residues are part of each CDR3. A D gene is named only where the DNA matches it firmly. Clone size is stated in some rows and not others, as once, few, many or a class when expanded.

v_call	clone_size	j_call	d_call	cdr3_nt	cdr3_aa
TRBV9	NA	TRBJ2-5	NA	TGTGCCAGCAGCGTAGGGGGAAGGGTAGGGCGAGAGACCCAGTACTTC	CASSVGGRVGRETQYF
TRBV27	NA	TRBJ1-1	TRBD1	TGTGCCAGCAGACAGGGGTCGAACACTGAAGCTTTCTTT	CASRQGSNTEAFF
TRBV9	NA	TRBJ2-5	NA	TGTGCCAGCAGCGGAGGCCCGGGCAGCGGAAGACCAGAGACCCAGTACTTC	CASSGGPGSGRPETQYF
TRBV7-8	NA	TRBJ2-2	NA	TGTGCCAGCAGGTGGACAGAGTACACCGGGGAGCTGTTTTTT	CASRWTEYTGELFF
TRBV5-5	NA	TRBJ2-6	NA	TGTGCCAGCAGCTGGGCACTGGGGGTAGGTGGGGCCAACGTCCTGACTTTC	CASSWALGVGGANVLTF
TRBV2	NA	TRBJ2-1	NA	TGTGCCAGCAGTGAAGATTCGTCCTACAATGAGCAGTTCTTC	CASSEDSSYNEQFF
TRBV28	few	TRBJ1-2	TRBD1	TGTGCCAGCAGTTTTCCCGGGACAGGGGGCGTGGAGTCCTCGGGCTACACCTTC	CASSFPGTGGVESSGYTF
TRBV10-2	NA	TRBJ2-1	NA	TGCGCCAGCAGTGAGACGGAATACAATGAGCAGTTCTTC	CASSETEYNEQFF
TRBV2	NA	TRBJ2-3	TRBD2	TGTGCCAGCAGTGGGAAGAGATGGGAAGCGGGGCTCACAGATACGCAGTATTTT	CASSGKRWEAGLTDTQYF
TRBV15	NA	TRBJ1-5	NA	TGTGCCACCAGCAGAGACGGTTGGGCAGTAGATCAGCCCCAGCATTTT	CATSRDGWAVDQPQHF
TRBV2	NA	TRBJ1-5	NA	TGTGCCAGCACCCCCGACCCTTTTAGCAATCAGCCCCAGCATTTT	CASTPDPFSNQPQHF
TRBV7-5	NA	TRBJ1-5	NA	TGTGCCAGAAGCCTTGGAAGGCCCCAGCATTTT	CARSLGRPQHF
TRBV21-1	NA	TRBJ2-2	NA	TGTGCCAGCAGCAAATTAAGCGGGGAGCTGTTTTTT	CASSKLSGELFF
TRBV7-2	NA	TRBJ1-1	TRBD1	TGTGCCAGCAGCCCGGGGACAGGGGGGAACACTGAAGCTTTCTTT	CASSPGTGGNTEAFF
TRBV7-9	NA	TRBJ2-1	NA	TGTGCCAGCACGGGGGGCCGGTCCTACAATGAGCAGTTCTTC	CASTGGRSYNEQFF
TRBV4-1	NA	TRBJ1-4	NA	TGCGCCAGCAGCACCCGAATCCAGGGGTGGGAAAAACTGTTTTTT	CASSTRIQGWEKLFF
TRBV10-3	once	TRBJ2-7	NA	TGTGCCATCAGTGAACTGCTAGGATCCCACGAGCAGTACTTC	CAISELLGSHEQYF
TRBV6-1	few	TRBJ1-5	NA	TGTGCCAGCAGTGAACCGGGGGGGAGCAATCAGCCCCAGCATTTT	CASSEPGGSNQPQHF
TRBV28	NA	TRBJ2-2	NA	TGTGCCAGCCGGCGGACTGGCACCGGGGAGCTGTTTTTT	CASRRTGTGELFF
TRBV6-5	NA	TRBJ1-1	NA	TGTGCCAGCAACCCTCCCGGGACTTTAACTGAAGCTTTCTTT	CASNPPGTLTEAFF
TRBV5-4	NA	TRBJ1-2	NA	TGTGCCAGCAGCTCCTCGGGGGGGGCGGATGGCTACACCTTC	CASSSSGGADGYTF
TRBV14	NA	TRBJ1-2	TRBD1	TGTGCCAGCAGCCAAGCAGGGGGCTATGGCTACACCTTC	CASSQAGGYGYTF
TRBV2	NA	TRBJ1-6	NA	TGTGCCAGCAGTGCCCTGCCATATAATTCACCCCTCCACTTT	CASSALPYNSPLHF
TRBV10-3	NA	TRBJ1-1	NA	TGTGCCATCAGTGAGTCAGGGACAAGGAACACTGAAGCTTTCTTT	CAISESGTRNTEAFF
TRBV11-2	NA	TRBJ1-1	NA	TGTGCCAGCAGCTTAGATGTCCGTGTGGGGGCTTTCTTT	CASSLDVRVGAFF